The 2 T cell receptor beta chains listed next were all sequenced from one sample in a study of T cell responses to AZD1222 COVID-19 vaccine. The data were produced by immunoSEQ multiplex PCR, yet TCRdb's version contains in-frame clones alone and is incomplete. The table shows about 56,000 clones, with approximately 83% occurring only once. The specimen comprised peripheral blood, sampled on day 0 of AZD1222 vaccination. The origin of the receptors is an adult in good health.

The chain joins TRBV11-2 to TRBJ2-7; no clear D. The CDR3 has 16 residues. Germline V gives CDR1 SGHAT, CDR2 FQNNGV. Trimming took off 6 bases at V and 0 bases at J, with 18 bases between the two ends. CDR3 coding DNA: TGTGCCAGCAGGAGATCCTATGTCCAGGCCTCCTACGAGCAGTACTTC. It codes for CASRRSYVQASYEQYF.

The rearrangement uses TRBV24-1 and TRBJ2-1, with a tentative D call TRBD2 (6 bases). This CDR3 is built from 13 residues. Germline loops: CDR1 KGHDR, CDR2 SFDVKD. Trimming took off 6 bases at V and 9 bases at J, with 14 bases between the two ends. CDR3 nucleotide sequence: TGTGCCACCAGTATGCGGGGTTACGGTGAGCAGTTCTTC. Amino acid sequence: CATSMRGYGEQFF.